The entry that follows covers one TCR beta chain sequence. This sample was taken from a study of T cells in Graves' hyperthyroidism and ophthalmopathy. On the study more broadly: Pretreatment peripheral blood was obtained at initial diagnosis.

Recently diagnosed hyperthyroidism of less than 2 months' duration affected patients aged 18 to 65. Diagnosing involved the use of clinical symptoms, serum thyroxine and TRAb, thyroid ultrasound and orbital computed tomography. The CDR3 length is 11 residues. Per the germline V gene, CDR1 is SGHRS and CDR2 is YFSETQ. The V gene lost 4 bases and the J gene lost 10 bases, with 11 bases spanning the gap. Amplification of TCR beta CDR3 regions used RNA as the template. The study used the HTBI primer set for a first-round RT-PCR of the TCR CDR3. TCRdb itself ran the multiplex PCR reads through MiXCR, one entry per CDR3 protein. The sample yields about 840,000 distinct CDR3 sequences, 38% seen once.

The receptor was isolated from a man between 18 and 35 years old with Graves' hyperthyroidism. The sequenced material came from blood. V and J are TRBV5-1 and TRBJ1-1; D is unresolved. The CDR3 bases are TGCGCCAGCAGCCCCACGGACGGAGCTTTCTTT. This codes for CASSPTDGAFF.